The entry below describes one TCR beta chain. Its antigen is currently not known. No quality values exist for individual bases; no much larger clone is one base distant. The entire isolated RNA was reverse transcribed using the High Capacity cDNA Reverse Transcription Kit, and thus expressed TCRB transcripts were sequenced. Naive, central memory and regulatory T cell samples underwent deep immunoSEQ sequencing, averaging approximately 3.3 million total reads per sample. Sorted cells were lysed in RLT buffer, and RNA was extracted using DNase-treated RNeasy Micro or Mini kits according to cell number. To prevent cross-contamination, every cell subset was processed on its own, while patient and healthy donor samples were processed together. Using the immunoSEQ multiplex PCR, TCRB sequences were amplified from cDNA into 87-bp fragments spanning the CDR3 region. Amplicons were sequenced on the Illumina HiSeq platform. In the paper's pipeline: PCR bias was computationally corrected using synthetic template baselines, reads within Hamming distance 2 were collapsed, and singletons that could not be merged were discarded. Reads were aligned against IMGT so that V, D and J genes, CDR3 length and insertions or deletions at six rearrangement sites could be assigned. Within each subset, clonotype counts were normalized to the number of sorted cells before true diversity and Gini coefficients were calculated with the tcR R package. The overlap coefficient, calculated on TCRB nucleotide sequences, was used to measure repertoire sharing. Out-of-frame TCRB sequences from naive cells were analyzed as a proxy for the pre-selection repertoire. TCRdb limited this immuneACCESS table to in-frame rearrangements with V and J called. A share of clones is missing; checked studies link under half to unresolved V genes, and the rest is unexplained. The V and J calls and clone size come from that table; D and trimming were worked out from the DNA. In all, the sample holds under 250,000 clones, and approximately 14% of those were seen once. The ten largest clones add up to 0.025% to 0.03% of the sample.

These data originate in a study of beta chain features in type 1 diabetes (dated by TCRdb to between 2018 and 2020). Context from the whole study: No differences in mean age, gender distribution, total cell number or subset yield were found between patients and healthy donors. Across all samples, some 100,000,000 sorted cells were examined, and cell number per subset correlated strongly with RNA yield. In the study, recently diagnosed type 1 diabetes patients and matched healthy donors were compared on the TCRB repertoires of their sorted circulating CD4+ T cell subsets. Regulatory and stem cell-like memory subsets were obtained from only 8 patients and roughly eight healthy donors, while naive and central memory subsets were obtained from all 30 or so donors. Overall study outcomes, separate from this receptor: Because the HLA sub-analyses included only small numbers of individuals, any influence of HLA type on TCRB rearrangement was left unresolved. Because cDNA rather than genomic DNA was sequenced, highly expressing activated cells could have been over-represented, although no difference in activation and CD3 levels was found between groups. PCR may preferentially amplify shorter templates, but because patient and control samples were amplified and corrected together, any resulting skew would affect both groups equally. The naive, central memory and regulatory TCRB repertoires appeared to resemble one another more closely among patients than among healthy donors. At VDJ recombination sites, patients with type 1 diabetes made fewer insertions and deleted more nucleotides, a pattern implying thymic rearrangement abnormalities. Type 1 diabetes patients showed a moderate but significant shortening of TCRB CDR3 length in all four CD4+ subsets.

A single peripheral blood draw of about 116 mL on average was collected from each donor into heparinised tubes. Naive, central memory, regulatory and stem cell-like memory CD4+ T cells were sorted on a BD FACSAria II using a panel including CD45RO, CCR7, CD25, CD127, CD95 and CD27. A purity above 95% was achieved for all sorted populations. PBMCs were isolated right away by Lymphoprep density gradient centrifugation and were stained directly, without culture. So that batch effects would be minimized, each experiment stained and sorted samples in pairs, pairing one healthy donor with one patient. As encoded in the germline V gene, CDR1 is SQVTM while CDR2 is ANQGSEA. Including cysteine and phenylalanine, the CDR3 has 16 amino acids. Of all the DNA, just the CDR3 is kept, 48 bases in frame from base 1. V and J are truncated by 6 bases and 1 base respectively, leaving an intervening sequence of 20 bases.

The sample taken for sequencing was naive CD4+ T cells from blood. The cell subset or site label, as the study defines it: true naive CD4+ T cells. The receptor comes from a woman aged 35 to 49 in good health. The rearrangement joined TRBV29-1 to TRBJ2-3; the D gene is not confidently resolved. CDR3 loop: CSVALDLARGTDTQYF. The base sequence is TGCAGCGTCGCCCTTGACTTAGCCAGAGGCACAGATACGCAGTATTTT.